These 18 T cell receptor beta chains were sequenced from one sample in a study of blood T cell repertoires in COVID-19. Profiling relied on immunoSEQ multiplex PCR, and the TCRdb table lists in-frame clones only, not all of them. The sample lists approximately 230,000 clones; 83% were seen once. The sequenced material came from peripheral blood. The receptor set was obtained from a man older than 75 with acute or convalescent COVID-19.

This clone was counted a few times. The V call is TRBV28, the J call TRBJ1-2, with 7 nucleotides matching TRBD1. Trimming cost V 5 bases and J 4 bases; bases outside gene matches: 7. CDR1 is MDHEN, CDR2 SYDVKM, per germline. The CDR3 covers 14 residues. DNA for the CDR3: TGTGCCAGCAGTCTCAGACAGGGCGCCTATGGCTACACCTTC. This sequence encodes CASSLRQGAYGYTF.

The CDR3 DNA follows: TGTGCCAGTAGTATAGCAGGGTGGGGTATGAACACTGAAGCTTTCTTT. Amino acid sequence: CASSIAGWGMNTEAFF. The chain employs TRBV19 and TRBJ1-1, with TRBD1 as a possible D gene (5 bases). Per germline, CDR1 LNHDA and CDR2 SQIVND (reference sequence). V lost 1 base and J 0 bases, leaving 12 bases between the germline ends. The CDR3 totals 16 residues.

The chain recombines TRBV7-2 with TRBJ2-5; possible D gene TRBD2, 5 bases. Germline assignment: CDR1 SGHTA and CDR2 FQGNSA. The CDR3 runs 14 residues. Trimming left V 5 bases short and J 4 bases short, with 14 bases between. In DNA, the CDR3 is TGTGCCAGCAGCCAAAGATCCGAGGGAGAGACCCAGTACTTC. It codes for CASSQRSEGETQYF.

This clone was picked up one time. The DNA for the CDR3 is TGTGCCAGCAGCTTAGGCAGCGGGGGGACGTACCAAGAGACCCAGTACTTC. Encoded protein: CASSLGSGGTYQETQYF. The chain is built from TRBV7-6 and TRBJ2-5, with TRBD2 matching over 9 bases. There are 17 residues in the CDR3. The V gene end was trimmed by 1 base and the J gene end by 0 bases; junction bases not matched to a gene: 6. The germline CDR1 and CDR2 sequences are SGHVS and FNYEAQ.

This clone was picked up one time. This sequence joins TRBV5-1 and TRBJ2-3, with TRBD2 matching 7 bases. The CDR3 has 14 residues. V lost 7 bases and J lost 2; bases outside the gene matches: 7. The V gene's germline CDR1 is SGHRS and CDR2 YFSETQ. The CDR3 DNA sequence: TGCGCCAGCGGAGGCGGGGGACCCACAGATACGCAGTATTTT. It specifies CASGGGGPTDTQYF.

This chain joins TRBV4-2 and TRBJ1-2; possibly TRBD1 for D (5 bases). Looked up from germline, CDR1 is LGHNA and CDR2 is YNFKEQ. The CDR3 is 17 residues long. The V gene lost 2 bases and the J gene lost 2 bases, with 18 bases spanning the gap. The CDR3 coding sequence is TGTGCCAGCAGCCAATATGCGGGGGGACCCTCCAACTATGGCTACACCTTC. Translating gives CASSQYAGGPSNYGYTF.

CDR3 amino acids: CAWTVGGGLTEAFF. In nucleotides, the CDR3 is TGTGCCTGGACCGTCGGCGGGGGATTGACTGAAGCTTTCTTT. The chain recombines TRBV30 with TRBJ1-1; maybe TRBD1 (5 bases). Trimming took 4 bases from V and 5 from J, leaving 17 bases between them. This CDR3 region has 14 residues. Germline V gene lookup returns CDR1 GTSNPN and CDR2 SVGIG (reference sequence).

This clone was recorded a few times. The rearrangement uses TRBV5-1 and TRBJ2-7; perhaps TRBD2 as D (6 bases). The CDR3 loop spans 14 amino acids. Germline lookup yields CDR1 SGHRS and CDR2 YFSETQ. Trimming pared 5 bases from V and 2 bases from J, leaving 14 bases between. For the CDR3, the DNA is TGCGCCAGCAGTCCCGGGACTCATACCTACGAGCAGTACTTC. Protein: CASSPGTHTYEQYF.

The rearrangement joins TRBV30 to TRBJ1-6, with 7 bases fitting TRBD1. The CDR3 totals 13 residues. CDR1 and CDR2 (germline): GTSNPN, SVGIG (reference sequence). Trimming took 4 bases from V and 6 from J; bases not matched to a gene: 3. CDR3 DNA sequence: TGTGCCTGGATGGGACAGCTTAATTCACCCCTCCACTTT. Translation gives CAWMGQLNSPLHF.

This clone has a single count. The chain employs TRBV6-5 and TRBJ2-5; 11 bases fit TRBD1. This CDR3 spans 15 amino acids. Germline loops: CDR1 MNHEY, CDR2 SVGAGI. The junction had 7 bases not matched to a gene; V was cut back by 6 bases and J by 4 bases. The CDR3 nucleotides read TGTGCCAGCAGCGGGGACAGGGGGATTGGAGAGACCCAGTACTTC. Translation: CASSGDRGIGETQYF.

The chain joins TRBV28 to TRBJ2-7; 8 nucleotides line up with TRBD2. Germline V CDR1 and CDR2: MDHEN, SYDVKM. Germline trimming cut 5 bases from V and 1 base from J; bases unmatched to any gene: 7. This CDR3 has 15 amino acids. The CDR3 region is CASSGGGITSYEQYF. The CDR3 coding sequence is TGTGCCAGCAGTGGCGGGGGGATCACATCCTACGAGCAGTACTTC.

This chain uses TRBV7-2 with TRBJ2-3, with D perhaps TRBD2 (6 bases). The CDR3 extends over 16 amino acids. V lost 5 bases, J lost 0 bases, and 15 bases lay in between. Germline V CDR1 and CDR2: SGHTA, FQGNSA. The CDR3 DNA follows: TGTGCCAGCAGCCCGACCGGGGAGGTTAGCACAGATACGCAGTATTTT. It codes for CASSPTGEVSTDTQYF.

The rearrangement links TRBV4-1 to TRBJ2-3; 8 bases agree with TRBD1. The CDR3 spans 16 residues. Germline loops: CDR1 MGHRA, CDR2 YSYEKL. The trim removed 2 bases at V and 2 bases at J, leaving 6 bases unmatched. DNA for the CDR3: TGCGCCAGCAGCCAAAGAGACAGGGGCCCCACAGATACGCAGTATTTT. Its translation is CASSQRDRGPTDTQYF.

The chain is built from TRBV5-1 and TRBJ1-4, with a weak D call TRBD1 (6 bases). CDR1 and CDR2 from the germline V gene are SGHRS and YFSETQ. This CDR3 has 16 residues. V was pared by 0 bases and J by 8 bases, with 17 bases between. CDR3 nucleotide sequence: TGCGCCAGCAGCTTGGGCGGTGGGGGCGGAGGAGAAAAACTGTTTTTT. It yields the protein CASSLGGGGGGEKLFF.

The V and J genes are TRBV27 and TRBJ2-2; no definite D call. V lost 6 bases and J lost 4, with 9 bases in between. CDR1 is MNHEY and CDR2 is SMNVEV in the germline V gene (reference sequence). The CDR3 extends over 13 amino acids. CDR3 in amino acids: CASSHSGTGELFF. The CDR3 DNA sequence: TGTGCCAGCAGCCACTCTGGCACCGGGGAGCTGTTTTTT.

This chain connects TRBV2 to TRBJ2-5; the D is unclear. Per the germline V gene, CDR1 is SNHLY and CDR2 is FYNNEI. This CDR3 has 13 residues. Trimming pared 4 bases from V and 5 bases from J, leaving 11 bases between. The chain's CDR3 is CASSGPVRETQYF. The CDR3 region has the DNA TGTGCCAGCAGTGGGCCCGTGCGGGAGACCCAGTACTTC.

The chain recombines TRBV7-2 with TRBJ2-7; perhaps TRBD1 as D (5 bases). Germline V gene lookup returns CDR1 SGHTA and CDR2 FQGNSA. This CDR3 spans 14 amino acids. Trimming cost V 5 bases and J 5 bases, with 16 bases left between them. The CDR3 DNA is TGTGCCAGCAGCCCCAGGGTGGCCAAAAACGAGCAGTACTTC. It encodes CASSPRVAKNEQYF.

The chain links TRBV5-1 to TRBJ2-3; D is unclear. This CDR3 contains 14 residues. V lost 4 bases and J 5 bases, leaving 14 bases between the germline ends. Germline CDR1 is SGHRS and CDR2 is YFSETQ. The CDR3 is CASSPRPSGDTQYF. In DNA form, the CDR3 reads TGCGCCAGCAGCCCGAGACCTTCAGGAGATACGCAGTATTTT. The whole variable domain, remainder taken from reference TRBV5-1 and TRBJ2-3, is KAGVTQTPRYLIKTRGQQVTLSCSPISGHRSVSWYQQTPGQGLQFLFEYFSETQRNKGNFPGRFSGRQFSNSRSEMNVSTLELGDSALYLCASSPRPSGDTQYFGPGTRLTVL.